Each of the 16 T cell receptor beta chains below was sequenced from the same sample in a study of blood T cells in healthy people across ages. Sample-barcoded 5' priming and a J-beta primer mix drove a second PCR of roughly 7 to 11 cycles. From the 5' RACE reads, TCRdb called clonotypes with MiXCR, one entry per CDR3 protein. The sample includes roughly 730,000 distinct CDR3 sequences, approximately 53% seen only once; the top ten take 20% to 30%. The sequenced material came from blood. The receptors originated from a man between 35 and 55 years old in good health.

The gene calls are TRBV29-1 and TRBJ1-2; TRBD1 matches at 9 bases. Germline CDR1 reads SQVTM; CDR2 reads ANQGSEA. This CDR3 comprises 14 residues. Trimming at V came to 6 bases and at J to 6 bases, leaving 11 bases not matched to a gene. DNA of the CDR3: TGCAGCGTCGAGAAAGCCGGGACAGGGCATGGCTACACCTTC. Its protein is CSVEKAGTGHGYTF.

The chain carries TRBV21-1 and TRBJ2-1. TRBV21-1 is given as a pseudogene. This CDR3 is 15 amino acids long. The CDR3 loop reads CASGTGSKFYNEQFF. Written as DNA, the CDR3 is TGTGCCAGCGGTACGGGGTCAAAATTCTACAATGAGCAGTTCTTC.

V usage is TRBV3-1 and J usage is TRBJ2-3; the match to TRBD1 covers 8 bases. The length of the CDR3 is 14 residues. Trimming at V came to 6 bases and at J to 5 bases, leaving 7 bases not matched to a gene. Germline V gene data show CDR1 as LGHDT and CDR2 as YNNKEL (reference sequence). The CDR3 reads CASRPGGEVDTQYF. CDR3 DNA sequence: TGTGCCAGCAGACCAGGGGGCGAGGTAGATACGCAGTATTTT.

This chain uses TRBV5-6 with TRBJ1-2, with D unresolved. V lost 2 bases, J lost 4 bases, and 15 bases lay in between. There are 15 residues in the CDR3. Germline V gene data show CDR1 as SGHDT and CDR2 as YYEEEE. CDR3 coding DNA: TGTGCCAGCAGCTTCGGACGACTTTTGGGCTATGGCTACACCTTC. It yields the protein CASSFGRLLGYGYTF.

A remark on this clonotype: An end of the junction differs from the germline gene, which may be a read error. The chain employs TRBV5-1 and TRBJ2-1, with 7 bases that match TRBD1. Germline CDR1 is SGHRS and CDR2 is YFSETQ. There are 16 residues in the CDR3. As DNA, the CDR3 is TGCGCCAGCAGCCCAGATTACAGGGGCTCCTACAATGAGCAGTTCTTT. Translation gives CASSPDYRGSYNEQFF.

The chain links TRBV20-1 to TRBJ1-3; no clear D. V was cut by 4 bases and J by 3 bases, with 1 base left in between. The germline V gene has CDR1 DFQATT and CDR2 SNEGSKA (reference sequence). The CDR3 has 10 amino acids. This CDR3 reads CSAIGNTIYF. The CDR3 bases are TGCAGTGCTATTGGAAACACCATATATTTT.

For this clonotype: One base away lies a much larger clone, so this may be a sequencing read error. J is TRBJ2-4 and V is TRBV6-2 or TRBV6-3, with D perhaps TRBD1 (6 bases). Germline loops: CDR1 MNHEY, CDR2 SVGEGT. The V gene lost 4 bases and the J gene lost 0 bases, with 13 bases spanning the gap. The CDR3 sequence is 16 residues long. The CDR3 spells CASSWRGGTAKNIQYF. CDR3 coding DNA: TGTGCCAGCAGTTGGCGAGGGGGTACAGCCAAAAACATTCAGTACTTC.

The chain is built from TRBV7-9 and TRBJ1-2; the D gene is possibly TRBD1 (5 bases). Germline V gene sequence: CDR1 SEHNR, CDR2 FQNEAQ (reference sequence). The germline V and J ends were trimmed by 6 bases and 3 bases, with 17 bases remaining between them. The length of the CDR3 is 15 residues. CDR3 sequence: CASRPSWGDDYGYTF. CDR3 nucleotide sequence: TGTGCCAGCAGACCCTCTTGGGGGGATGACTATGGCTACACCTTC.

Worth noting for this clonotype: An end of the junction does not agree with germline; a read error may underlie this. This chain uses TRBV11-1 with TRBJ1-2; unclear D gene. The CDR3 is made up of 14 amino acids. CDR1 and CDR2 from the germline V gene are SGHAT and FQDESV (reference sequence). As DNA, the CDR3 is TGTGCCAGCAGCTCAGCGGGATGGTCCTATGGCTACACCTTT. This codes for CASSSAGWSYGYTF.

The genes are TRBV5-1 and TRBJ2-1, with no clear D. The ends were cut back, 0 bases at V and 7 bases at J, with 11 bases in the middle. CDR3 length: 14 residues. Germline CDR1 and CDR2: SGHRS and YFSETQ. The DNA for the CDR3 is TGCGCCAGCAGCTTGGCCGTGGTTCAAAATGAGCAGTTCTTC. Translating it yields CASSLAVVQNEQFF. Filled out from reference TRBV5-1 and TRBJ2-1, the complete variable domain reads KAGVTQTPRYLIKTRGQQVTLSCSPISGHRSVSWYQQTPGQGLQFLFEYFSETQRNKGNFPGRFSGRQFSNSRSEMNVSTLELGDSALYLCASSLAVVQNEQFFGPGTRLTVL.

This clonotype was seen just once. V usage is TRBV6-2 or TRBV6-3 and J usage is TRBJ2-2, with TRBD1 as a possible D gene (6 bases). The CDR3 is 16 residues long. The ends were cut back, 8 bases at V and 1 base at J, with 17 bases in the middle. Germline V gives CDR1 MNHEY, CDR2 SVGEGT. The CDR3 here is CASATPTGLNTGELFF. CDR3 nucleotides: TGTGCCAGCGCCACCCCGACAGGACTGAACACCGGGGAGCTGTTTTTT.

The chain employs TRBV7-9 and TRBJ2-7, with 13 bases matching TRBD2. CDR3 size: 15 residues. The germline CDR1 and CDR2 sequences are SEHNR and FQNEAQ (reference sequence). The V and J ends lost 8 bases and 7 bases, in that order; junction bases with no gene match: 11. The CDR3 is CASGWTSGSVNEQYF. DNA of the CDR3: TGTGCCAGCGGTTGGACTAGCGGGAGTGTCAATGAGCAGTACTTC.

V usage is TRBV29-1 and J usage is TRBJ2-7, with a weak D call TRBD2 (6 bases). Germline CDR1 and CDR2: SQVTM and ANQGSEA. Trimming stripped 7 bases from V and 7 bases from J, with 17 bases between. This CDR3 is 12 amino acids long. DNA of the CDR3: TGCAGCGCCACCCCTGGAGGGAATGAGCAGTACTTC. Its translation is CSATPGGNEQYF.

The rearrangement links TRBV19 to TRBJ1-5; TRBD1 matches at 7 bases. The CDR3 length is 14 residues. Losses at the gene ends were 4 bases for V and 7 bases for J; bases not matched to a gene: 7. The germline V gene has CDR1 LNHDA and CDR2 SQIVND (reference sequence). CDR3 DNA sequence: TGTGCCAGTAGTACCCCGACAGGGCTACAGCCCCAGCATTTT. It translates to CASSTPTGLQPQHF.

This clonotype turned up a few times. The rearrangement links TRBV6-2 or TRBV6-3 to TRBJ2-5; D possibly uses TRBD1 or TRBD2 (5 bases each). CDR3 length: 11 residues. V was cut by 7 bases and J by 5 bases, with 8 bases left in between. The germline V gene has CDR1 MNHEY and CDR2 SVGEGT. In nucleotides, the CDR3 is TGTGCCAGCACCTGGGGGGAGACCCAGTACTTC. It translates to CASTWGETQYF.

The rearrangement uses TRBV28 and TRBJ2-7; D unclear. Germline lookup yields CDR1 MDHEN and CDR2 SYDVKM. The CDR3 length is 12 residues. The V gene lost 5 bases and the J gene lost 1 base, with 6 bases spanning the gap. The CDR3: CASSTISYEQYF. CDR3 sequence (DNA): TGTGCCAGCAGTACCATATCCTACGAGCAGTACTTC. Looking up the rest from reference TRBV28 and TRBJ2-7 gives the full variable domain: DVKVTQSSRYLVKRTGEKVFLECVQDMDHENMFWYRQDPGLGLRLIYFSYDVKMKEKGDIPEGYSVSREKKERFSLILESASTNQTSMYLCASSTISYEQYFGPGTRLTVT.